These 20 T cell receptor beta chains were all obtained from the same sample, sequenced in a study of beta chain features in type 1 diabetes. Reverse transcribing all isolated RNA meant expressed TCRB transcripts were sequenced. Sequenced by immunoSEQ multiplex PCR; TCRdb stores in-frame clones only, minus some. In the table there are about 290,000 clones, about 8.5% of which are singletons. Sample: central memory CD4+ T cells from blood. These receptor sequences come from a woman aged 18-29 years in good health.

In its sample, this clone was seen many times. V and J are TRBV7-9 and TRBJ1-4; D unresolved. This CDR3 region has 16 residues. Between the trimmed V and J ends, which lost 3 bases and 0 bases, there was a span of 11 bases. Germline V gene sequence: CDR1 SEHNR, CDR2 FQNEAQ (reference sequence). CDR3 in DNA: TGTGCCAGCAGCTTTCGCTCTGTTGCAACTAATGAAAAACTGTTTTTT. It codes for CASSFRSVATNEKLFF.

The V call is TRBV5-1, the J call TRBJ1-2; no reliable D call. V shed 4 bases and J shed 1 base, with 11 bases lying between them. The germline CDR1 and CDR2 sequences are SGHRS and YFSETQ. The CDR3 is 14 residues long. CDR3: CASSPTTDNYGYTF. CDR3 DNA: TGCGCCAGCAGCCCAACGACGGATAACTATGGCTACACCTTC.

This sequence joins TRBV21-1 and TRBJ2-7; the tabulated D call, TRBD1, remains unverified against the DNA. TRBV21-1 is flagged as a pseudogene. The CDR3 is 17 amino acids. CDR3 amino acids: CASSRGQGAALGYEQYF. The CDR3 DNA is TGTGCCAGCAGCAGGGGGCAGGGGGCGGCCTTAGGCTACGAGCAGTACTTC.

This clone has more than one count but fewer than ten. The V and J genes are TRBV5-1 and TRBJ2-1, with 11 bases identical to TRBD2. Germline V lookup: CDR1 SGHRS, CDR2 YFSETQ. The CDR3 runs to 16 residues. The junction had 7 bases not matched to a gene; V was cut back by 2 bases and J by 6 bases. DNA of the CDR3: TGCGCCAGCAGCTTTATAGCGGGGGGGCCGGTCAATGAGCAGTTCTTC. The encoded protein is CASSFIAGGPVNEQFF.

This clone came up a few times. The chain combines TRBV9 with TRBJ1-2; the D gene is possibly TRBD1 (5 bases). Germline lookup yields CDR1 SGDLS and CDR2 YYNGEE. The V end was cut by 4 bases, the J end by 2 bases, with 9 bases between. The CDR3 runs to 13 residues. The CDR3 sequence is CASSTGQNYGYTF. CDR3 nucleotide sequence: TGTGCCAGCAGCACGGGGCAAAACTATGGCTACACCTTC. The variable domain in full, completed from reference TRBV9 and TRBJ1-2, reads DSGVTQTPKHLITATGQRVTLRCSPRSGDLSVYWYQQSLDQGLQFLIQYYNGEERAKGNILERFSAQQFPDLHSELNLSSLELGDSALYFCASSTGQNYGYTFGSGTRLTVV.

This sequence joins TRBV27 and TRBJ2-1, with 8 bases fitting TRBD2. After removal of 3 bases from V and 8 bases from J, the junction contained 12 bases not matched to a gene. Looked up from germline, CDR1 is MNHEY and CDR2 is SMNVEV (reference sequence). The CDR3 consists of 16 residues. CDR3 DNA: TGTGCCAGCAGTTTTTTGACTAGCGTCCGGACCGATGAGCAGTTCTTC. It specifies CASSFLTSVRTDEQFF.

This clone has just a few counts. This chain joins TRBV18 and TRBJ2-3; D may be TRBD1 (6 bases). This CDR3 comprises 14 residues. Trimming left V 4 bases short and J 2 bases short, with 10 bases between. In germline, CDR1 is KGHSH, CDR2 LQKENI. The CDR3 is CASSRGLTTDTQYF. CDR3 bases: TGTGCCAGCTCACGGGGGCTTACCACAGATACGCAGTATTTT.

This rearrangement joins TRBV4-2 to TRBJ2-7, with TRBD2 identical over 8 bases. Germline V lookup: CDR1 LGHNA, CDR2 YNFKEQ. The ends lost 3 bases at V and 3 bases at J; junction bases unmatched: 13. CDR3 size: 17 residues. The CDR3 reads CASSQQGGSGTYYEQYF. Written as DNA, the CDR3 is TGTGCCAGCAGCCAGCAGGGTGGTAGCGGGACCTACTACGAGCAGTACTTC.

The sample holds a few counts of this clone. This chain's CDR3 is CASSLGWKAGAQETQYF. CDR3 nucleotide sequence: TGCGCCAGCAGCTTGGGATGGAAGGCAGGCGCTCAAGAGACCCAGTACTTC. V usage is TRBV5-1 and J usage is TRBJ2-5, with unresolved D. With 0 bases removed from V and 2 bases from J, the gap between germline ends came to 17 bases. The CDR3 is 17 residues long. Per germline, CDR1 SGHRS and CDR2 YFSETQ.

This clone has only a few counts. The rearrangement uses TRBV7-9 and TRBJ2-5, with 8 nucleotides matching TRBD2. The CDR3 loop spans 14 amino acids. Germline CDR1 and CDR2: SEHNR and FQNEAQ (reference sequence). V shed 2 bases, J shed 5 bases, and the junction held 4 bases outside the gene matches. CDR3 sequence: CASSLSGGRETQYF. CDR3 DNA: TGTGCCAGCAGCTTAAGCGGGGGCCGGGAGACCCAGTACTTC.

This clone has a count of ten or more. CDR3 sequence (DNA): TGTGCCAGCAGCCCCGCTGAGGTGTCCACCGGGGAGCTGTTTTTT. Residues: CASSPAEVSTGELFF. The V call is TRBV7-2, the J call TRBJ2-2, with unresolved D. The length of the CDR3 is 15 residues. Trimming removed 5 bases from V and 4 bases from J, with 14 bases in between. Per the germline V gene, CDR1 is SGHTA and CDR2 is FQGNSA.

The genes are TRBV7-9 and TRBJ2-7, with TRBD2 identical over 14 bases. The CDR3 is 19 amino acids. After removal of 2 bases from V and 4 bases from J, the junction contained 13 bases not matched to a gene. Germline CDR1 SEHNR, CDR2 FQNEAQ (reference sequence). This CDR3 reads CASSLFRTSGRPGGYEQYF. The CDR3 region has the DNA TGTGCCAGCAGCTTATTTCGGACTAGCGGGAGGCCCGGGGGATACGAGCAGTACTTC. The whole variable domain, filled in from reference TRBV7-9 and TRBJ2-7, reads DTGVSQNPRHKITKRGQNVTFRCDPISEHNRLYWYRQTLGQGPEFLTYFQNEAQLEKSRLLSDRFSAERPKGSFSTLEIQRTEQGDSAMYLCASSLFRTSGRPGGYEQYFGPGTRLTVT.

This clone was counted at least ten times. This sequence joins TRBV5-1 and TRBJ1-2, with a weak D call TRBD1 (5 bases). CDR1 and CDR2 (germline): SGHRS, YFSETQ. CDR3 length: 13 amino acids. V lost 4 bases to trimming and J lost 6 bases, with 13 bases between them. This chain's CDR3 is CASSPTARDGYTF. In nucleotides, the CDR3 is TGCGCCAGCAGCCCCACGGCCAGGGATGGCTACACCTTC.

The chain carries TRBV4-1 and TRBJ1-3, with D possibly matching TRBD1 (5 bases). Germline V lookup: CDR1 MGHRA, CDR2 YSYEKL. This CDR3 has 17 residues. V lost 0 bases and J 0 bases, leaving 12 bases between the germline ends. The CDR3 region is CASSQEQAGHSGNTIYF. The DNA for the CDR3 is TGCGCCAGCAGCCAAGAACAGGCAGGGCACTCTGGAAACACCATATATTTT.

This clone has just a few counts. The chain links TRBV4-1 to TRBJ2-1; D is possibly TRBD1 or TRBD2 (6 bases each). Germline V gene data show CDR1 as MGHRA and CDR2 as YSYEKL. V was cut by 0 bases and J by 4 bases, with 16 bases left in between. The CDR3 has 17 residues. The CDR3 nucleotides are TGCGCCAGCAGCCAAGATATGCAGGGGACTCCTTACAATGAGCAGTTCTTC. It encodes CASSQDMQGTPYNEQFF.

This clone was seen a handful of times. The chain uses TRBV5-4 and TRBJ2-4, with D unclear. With 4 bases removed from V and 0 bases from J, the gap between germline ends came to 8 bases. Germline V CDR1 and CDR2: SGHNT, YYREEE (reference sequence). The CDR3 covers 14 residues. The CDR3 loop reads CASSPELAKNIQYF. The CDR3 DNA follows: TGTGCCAGCAGCCCAGAGCTAGCCAAAAACATTCAGTACTTC.

This clone was detected a few times. The J gene is TRBJ2-5, the V gene TRBV18; D not resolved. The germline V and J ends were trimmed by 0 bases and 9 bases, with 5 bases remaining between them. Germline-derived CDR1 and CDR2 are KGHSH and LQKENI. The CDR3 length is 11 residues. This CDR3 is CASSPPGPQYF. The CDR3 DNA is TGTGCCAGCTCACCACCGGGTCCCCAGTACTTC.

A few counts support this clone. The CDR3 is CASSLELAGGNNEQFF. CDR3 bases: TGCGCCAGCAGCTTGGAACTAGCGGGGGGCAACAATGAGCAGTTCTTC. The chain is built from TRBV5-1 and TRBJ2-1, with 12 positions matching TRBD2. Germline-derived CDR1 and CDR2 are SGHRS and YFSETQ. Trimming took 0 bases from V and 5 from J; bases not matched to a gene: 3. This CDR3 contains 16 residues.

The chain employs TRBV5-4 and TRBJ2-5; TRBD2 aligns across 7 bases. This CDR3 is built from 15 residues. V lost 1 base, J lost 5 bases, and 8 bases stayed unmatched. The V gene's germline CDR1 is SGHNT and CDR2 YYREEE (reference sequence). The CDR3 region is CASSLKLAFGETQYF. The CDR3 DNA follows: TGTGCCAGCAGCTTGAAACTAGCGTTTGGGGAGACCCAGTACTTC.

This rearrangement joins TRBV5-1 to TRBJ2-2; no definite D call. The CDR3 runs to 16 residues. V was cut by 0 bases and J by 0 bases, with 9 bases left in between. Germline assignment: CDR1 SGHRS and CDR2 YFSETQ. The CDR3 sequence is CASSLARSANTGELFF. In DNA form, the CDR3 reads TGCGCCAGCAGCTTGGCTCGCAGCGCGAACACCGGGGAGCTGTTTTTT.